The clone carrying this T cell receptor (beta chain) has a handful of counts. This sample was taken from a study of response to subunit inactivated influenza vaccine. TCRdb re-called the RT-PCR reads through MiXCR, storing one row per CDR3 protein. This sample has 500,000 or so distinct CDR3 sequences; about 17% occur once, and the top ten carry about 3%. Trimming removed 7 bases from V and 0 bases from J, with 4 bases in between. The CDR3 spans 11 residues. Germline assignment: CDR1 SQVTM and CDR2 ANQGSEA. The source was CD4+ T cells sorted from PBMCs, collected around 25 months after vaccination. The TCR was taken from a man aged 50 to 69 who received an inactivated influenza vaccine. The chain uses TRBV29-1 and TRBJ1-3; no reliable D call. This CDR3 is CSGVSGNTIYF. The DNA of the CDR3 is TGCAGCGGGGTCTCTGGAAACACCATATATTTT.